This T cell receptor beta chain originates from a study of blood T cells in healthy people across ages. Primed by a sample-barcoded 5' primer and a J-beta primer mix, a second PCR proceeded for roughly 6 to 12 cycles. One entry per CDR3 protein, called by TCRdb with MiXCR from the 5' RACE reads. Of more than 600,000 distinct CDR3 sequences listed, around 25% were seen once; the top ten hold 9% to 9.5%. This CDR3 spans 13 amino acids. Germline CDR1 reads MNHEY; CDR2 reads SVGAGI. Trimming removed 7 bases from V and 1 base from J, with 11 bases in between. These same records also appear under a second study, on T cells of mothers and their children. Turning to that study: Sequencing got over 10 million TCR beta CDR3 reads from each mother and several million from each child.

This clonotype was sampled from a boy aged 5-17 years in good health. The sample consisted of blood. The gene calls are TRBV6-5 and TRBJ2-7; D uncertain. The CDR3 sequence: CASTRSRSYEQYF. The CDR3 nucleotides are TGTGCCAGCACCCGTTCGCGATCCTACGAGCAGTACTTC.